This T cell receptor (beta chain) was observed in a study of blood T cell repertoires in COVID-19. Study background: Whether acute or convalescent, the COVID-19 samples came from the United States, Italy and Spain. T cells, B-cell-depleted T cells, or PBMCs provided the cDNA or gDNA that served as material.

The authors' processing: Amplification of reference gene primers was used by the study to estimate nucleated cell counts. TCRdb keeps only in-frame clones here, not all; method: immunoSEQ multiplex PCR. V, J and clone size derive from that table, while D and trimming were established from the DNA sequence. This sample yields 150,000 or so clones, of which around 86% are seen a single time; around 6.1% belongs to the top ten. Trimming took 0 bases from V and 3 from J, leaving 12 bases between them. This CDR3 is built from 16 residues. The germline V gene has CDR1 MGHRA and CDR2 YSYEKL. The sequenced material came from peripheral blood. This receptor was obtained from a man aged 80 or over with acute or convalescent COVID-19. V usage is TRBV4-1 and J usage is TRBJ2-1; D is uncertain. The CDR3 here is CASSQDGSAYYNEQFF. The DNA for the CDR3 is TGCGCCAGCAGCCAAGATGGAAGCGCATACTACAATGAGCAGTTCTTC.